The clone carrying this T cell receptor beta chain has a handful of counts. Its target is unknown. Germline CDR1 and CDR2: DFQATT and SNEGSKA (reference sequence). Unmatched junction bases numbered 7, after V lost 3 bases and J lost 10 bases. This CDR3 contains 14 residues. Making use of molecular barcodes, quantitative 5'-RACE generated TCR beta libraries. TCRdb recomputed calls from the 5' RACE reads with MiXCR, one row per CDR3 protein. The sample has about 390,000 distinct CDR3 sequences, around 24% seen once. These data belong to a study of CD8 T cells in ankylosing spondylitis. Study outcomes and limitations: What appeared characteristic of ankylosing spondylitis blood was a TCR beta motif of eight highly homologous variants.

The rearrangement uses TRBV20-1 and TRBJ1-6; 9 bases line up with TRBD1. This TCR derives from a male donor with ankylosing spondylitis. The source material was blood, either unsorted or a sorted T cell fraction (not recorded which). The CDR3 loop is CSASRDRDKSPLHF. The DNA for the CDR3 is TGCAGTGCTAGTCGGGACAGGGACAAATCACCCCTCCACTTT.